This entry is about one T cell receptor (beta chain). The data derive from a study of blood T cell repertoires in COVID-19. Across the study: The samples span acute and convalescent COVID-19 from the United States, Italy and Spain.

TCRdb keeps only in-frame clones here, not all; method: immunoSEQ multiplex PCR. The sample shows some 250,000 clones, 86% of them seen only once. V lost 7 bases, J lost 2 bases, and 8 bases stayed unmatched. The CDR3 covers 15 residues. Germline loops: CDR1 LNHDA, CDR2 SQIVND (reference sequence). The clonotype comes from a man in his thirties or forties who had recovered from COVID-19. The source material was peripheral blood. V gene TRBV19 combines with J gene TRBJ1-5, with 7 bases aligning to TRBD1. CDR3 DNA sequence: TGTGCCAGTAAAGAGGGGGCCGGGGGCAATCAGCCCCAGCATTTT. It specifies CASKEGAGGNQPQHF.